This T cell receptor (beta chain) was sequenced for a study of blood T cell repertoires in COVID-19. Germline values: CDR1 SGHNT, CDR2 YYREEE (reference sequence). The CDR3 runs 14 residues. Trimming removed 0 bases from V and 3 bases from J, with 10 bases in between. TCRdb's copy holds only in-frame clones and misses some; the assay was immunoSEQ multiplex PCR. The sample records about 230,000 clones, roughly nine tenths being singletons. The chain employs TRBV5-4 and TRBJ2-7; D may be TRBD2 (6 bases). Sequencing used PBMCs or T cells enriched from blood (not recorded which). This clonotype was obtained from a woman aged 50 to 60 in a cohort exposed to, infected with or recovered from COVID-19 (not recorded which). The CDR3 spells CASSLAGRSYEQYF. In DNA form, the CDR3 reads TGTGCCAGCAGCTTGGCAGGGAGGAGCTACGAGCAGTACTTC.